Presented here are 3 T cell receptor beta chains from one specimen sequenced in a study of vaccination and CD4 T cells after COVID-19. Oncomine TCR Beta short-read sequencing was applied to DNA from cultured CD4+ T cells. One entry per CDR3 protein results from TCRdb running MiXCR on the PCR reads. Of about 15,000 distinct CDR3 sequences listed, 50% to 65% are singletons. Treatment indicated: roughly nine-day PBMC culture with coronavirus spike peptide pools or control peptides (ViraFEST assay). No antigen is known for these receptors. This sample comprised CD4+ T cells from blood, cultured in vitro, obtained before SARS-CoV-2 vaccination. The receptor source for this set is a human donor who had recovered from COVID-19.

The rearrangement joins TRBV13 to TRBJ2-7; 11 nucleotides align to TRBD1. The J segment lost 1 base and the V segment lost 5 bases, leaving 4 bases of the junction unmatched. Germline V gives CDR1 PRHDT, CDR2 FYEKMQ (reference sequence). This CDR3 region has 15 residues. The DNA for the CDR3 is TGTGCCAGCAGCGTGGGACAGGGGGTTTCCTACGAGCAGTACTTC. Its protein product is CASSVGQGVSYEQYF. Full variable domain (rest looked up from reference TRBV13 and TRBJ2-7): AAGVIQSPRHLIKEKRETATLKCYPIPRHDTVYWYQQGPGQDPQFLISFYEKMQSDKGSIPDRFSAQQFSDYHSELNMSSLELGDSALYFCASSVGQGVSYEQYFGPGTRLTVT.

This clonotype came up a few times. The rearrangement links TRBV7-2 to TRBJ1-5; maybe TRBD1 (6 bases). Germline lookup yields CDR1 SGHTA and CDR2 FQGNSA. V shed 0 bases and J shed 2 bases, with 11 bases lying between them. The CDR3 runs 16 residues. The CDR3 spells CASSLAGGHGNQPQHF. For the CDR3, the DNA is TGTGCCAGCAGCTTAGCGGGGGGGCATGGCAATCAGCCCCAGCATTTT. The complete variable domain, with remaining parts taken from reference TRBV7-2 and TRBJ1-5, reads GAGVSQSPSNKVTEKGKDVELRCDPISGHTALYWYRQSLGQGLEFLIYFQGNSAPDKSGLPSDRFSAERTGGSVSTLTIQRTQQEDSAVYLCASSLAGGHGNQPQHFGDGTRLSIL.

This clonotype came up once. The V and J genes are TRBV28 and TRBJ2-3; no clear D. V was clipped by 2 bases and J by 6 bases, with 9 bases between them. This CDR3 has 13 residues. Germline V gene sequence: CDR1 MDHEN, CDR2 SYDVKM. The CDR3 region has the DNA TGTGCCAGCAGTTTAGGGATTCGGGATACGCAGTATTTT. This gives the protein CASSLGIRDTQYF.